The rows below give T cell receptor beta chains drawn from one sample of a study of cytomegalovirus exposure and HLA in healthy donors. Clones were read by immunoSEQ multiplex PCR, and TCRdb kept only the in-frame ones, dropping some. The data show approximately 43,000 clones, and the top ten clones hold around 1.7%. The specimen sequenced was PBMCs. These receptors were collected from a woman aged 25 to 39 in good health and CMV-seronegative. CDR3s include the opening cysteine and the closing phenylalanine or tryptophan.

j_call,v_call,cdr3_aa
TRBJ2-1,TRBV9,CASSVGVAGSEQFF
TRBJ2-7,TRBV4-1,CASSQGYGVSSYEQYF
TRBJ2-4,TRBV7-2,CASRAGAKNIQYF
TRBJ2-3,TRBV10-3,CAISVALLDSTDTQYF
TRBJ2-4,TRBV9,CASSSGVAKNIQYF
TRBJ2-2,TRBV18,CASSEQGRTGELFF
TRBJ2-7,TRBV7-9,CASSVDREEYF
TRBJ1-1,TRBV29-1,CSVANRFGEAPTEAFF
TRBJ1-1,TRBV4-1,CASSRGQGRAEAFF
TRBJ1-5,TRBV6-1,CASSEGRQNQPQHF
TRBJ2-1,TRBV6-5,CASSYDTGGDNEQFF
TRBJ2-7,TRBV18,CASSGQSSYEQYF
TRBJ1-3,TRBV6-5,CASSPSPGNTIYF
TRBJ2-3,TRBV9,CASSVEWGTDTQYF
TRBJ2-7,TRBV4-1,CASSQDPSGSAYEQYF
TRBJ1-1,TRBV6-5,CASSPGQANTEAFF
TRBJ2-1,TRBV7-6,CASSPTGLPGDEQFF
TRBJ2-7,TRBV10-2,CASRLASSYEQYF
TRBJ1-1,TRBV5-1,CASSWRDSLRTEAFF
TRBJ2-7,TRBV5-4,CASSPSGAGAYEQYF
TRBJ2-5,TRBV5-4,CASSFGGTRETQYF
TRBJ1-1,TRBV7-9,CASSLSSGQGLAEAFF
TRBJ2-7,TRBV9,CASSQGASSYEQYF
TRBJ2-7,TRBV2,CASMPRDSGRLEQYF
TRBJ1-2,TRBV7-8,CASSLDGQIYSGGYTF
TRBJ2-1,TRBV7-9,CASSLGHVLRRDKLFF
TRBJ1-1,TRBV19,CASTDRGAMNTEAFF
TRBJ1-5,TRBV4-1,CASSQDPPGQGTDQPQHF